The rows below give T cell receptor beta chains drawn from one sample of a study of cytomegalovirus exposure and HLA in healthy donors. Here immunoSEQ multiplex PCR was the method, and the copy in TCRdb shows in-frame clones only, minus some. The data contain tens of thousands of clones, about 93% of them singletons. Sequenced sample: PBMCs. The source of these receptors is a man younger than 30 in good health and CMV-seronegative. Both conserved end residues are part of each CDR3. Each record gives: V gene, D gene, clone size, J gene, CDR3 DNA, CDR3 protein. A D gene is named only where the DNA matches it firmly. For some rows the clone size is stated as once, few or many, or as a class when expanded; others skip it.

>TRBV28|TRBD1|NA|TRBJ1-2
TGTGCCAGCAGTTTCAGCGGGACAGGGGGTACCTTC
CASSFSGTGGTF
>TRBV5-8|NA|NA|TRBJ2-5
TGTGCCAGCAGCTTGGCACGGCGGGTCCAAGAGACCCAGTACTTC
CASSLARRVQETQYF
>TRBV19|TRBD1|NA|TRBJ1-5
TGTGCCAGCGGGGATCCGGGACAGGGGGAGCCCCAGCATTTT
CASGDPGQGEPQHF
>TRBV21-1|NA|NA|TRBJ2-2
TGTGCCAGCAGCAAAGAAGGGCTAGCGGGCAACACCGGGGAGCTGTTTTTT
CASSKEGLAGNTGELFF
>TRBV7-6|TRBD1|NA|TRBJ1-2
TGTGCCAGCAGCCCAGCCGTCGGACAGGGGATGATTGGGGGGACCTATGGCTACACCTTC
CASSPAVGQGMIGGTYGYTF
>TRBV19|NA|NA|TRBJ1-2
TGTGCCAGTAGTATAGGGCAGAATTTCTATGGCTACACCTTC
CASSIGQNFYGYTF
>TRBV28|NA|once|TRBJ1-4
TGTGCCAGCAGTTCGTATAATGAAAAACTGTTTTTT
CASSSYNEKLFF
>TRBV15|NA|NA|TRBJ2-5
TGTGCCACCAGCAGAGATTCAGGACTACGAGAGACCCAGTACTTC
CATSRDSGLRETQYF
>TRBV5-1|TRBD2|NA|TRBJ2-7
TGCGCCAGCGGTCACGGGGGGGGCTCCTACGAGCAGTACTTC
CASGHGGGSYEQYF
>TRBV6-5|TRBD1|NA|TRBJ1-2
TGTGCCAGCAGTTCGACAGGGTACGGGTATGGCTACACCTTC
CASSSTGYGYGYTF
>TRBV5-1|NA|NA|TRBJ2-1
TGCGCCAGCAGCTTGGTGGCTAATGAGCAGTTCTTC
CASSLVANEQFF
>TRBV6-5|TRBD1|few|TRBJ2-1
TGTGCCAGCAGTTACCTACCGGGACAGGGGCCGAATGAGCAGTTCTTC
CASSYLPGQGPNEQFF
>TRBV7-3|TRBD2|NA|TRBJ2-1
TGTGCCAGCAGACGCCTCAAACTAGCGGGGGTTGACAATGAGCAGTTCTTC
CASRRLKLAGVDNEQFF
>TRBV21-1|NA|NA|TRBJ2-7
TGTGCCAGCAGCGGAGGGTTGCCCTACGAGCAGTACTTC
CASSGGLPYEQYF
>TRBV27|TRBD1|NA|TRBJ2-1
TGTGCCAGCAGTCCACAGGGGCCCTACAATGAGCAGTTCTTC
CASSPQGPYNEQFF
>TRBV7-8|TRBD1|NA|TRBJ2-4
TGTGCCAGCAGCTTAGTACCTAACGACAGGGGTGCGGCCAAAAACATTCAGTACTTC
CASSLVPNDRGAAKNIQYF
>TRBV7-2|TRBD2|once|TRBJ2-1
TGTGCCAGCAGCCTCATACCGGGGGGGGGAGCCTACAATGAGCAGTTCTTC
CASSLIPGGGAYNEQFF
>TRBV19|NA|NA|TRBJ1-2
TGTGCCAGTAGTATAGGCCCTAATGGCTACACCTTC
CASSIGPNGYTF
>TRBV6-1|TRBD1|once|TRBJ1-1
TGTGCCAGCATGGCAGGGGGCGGGGGTGCTTTCTTT
CASMAGGGGAFF
>TRBV6-6|TRBD2|once|TRBJ2-1
TGTGCCAGCAGCAAAGGGACTAGCGGGGAGAATGAGCAGTTCTTC
CASSKGTSGENEQFF
>TRBV5-1|TRBD1|NA|TRBJ1-6
TGCGCCAGCAGACCGCCCGGGACAGATAATTCACCCCTCCACTTT
CASRPPGTDNSPLHF
>TRBV28|NA|NA|TRBJ1-1
TGTGCCAGCCCTACGGGGAACACTGAAGCTTTCTTT
CASPTGNTEAFF
>TRBV15|NA|NA|TRBJ2-5
TGTGCCACCAGCAGAGATTTAGGACAGGAGACCCAGTACTTC
CATSRDLGQETQYF
>TRBV5-1|TRBD2|NA|TRBJ2-1
TGCGCCAGCAGCAGTGGGACTAGCGGGAGCAATGAGCAGTTCTTC
CASSSGTSGSNEQFF
>TRBV10-2|NA|NA|TRBJ2-5
TGCGCCAGCAGTGAGCCCAGCAGGGGTTACGTAGAGACCCAGTACTTC
CASSEPSRGYVETQYF
>TRBV6-5|TRBD1|NA|TRBJ2-3
TGTGCCAGCAGTTACCGGGACAGGGTCCCTACAGATACGCAGTATTTT
CASSYRDRVPTDTQYF
>TRBV27|TRBD1|NA|TRBJ1-1
TGTGCCAGCAGGATCTCGACAGGGCTGAGTGACACTGAAGCTTTCTTT
CASRISTGLSDTEAFF
>TRBV7-8|NA|few|TRBJ2-1
TGTGCCAGCAGCTTATCCGGGTACAATGAGCAGTTCTTC
CASSLSGYNEQFF
>TRBV9|NA|NA|TRBJ2-7
TGTGCCAGCAGCGTAGGGCAGACCGAGGCGCAGTACTTC
CASSVGQTEAQYF
>TRBV5-1|NA|NA|TRBJ2-1
TGCGCCAGCAGCCTGGGGCAGGACTACAATGAGCAGTTCTTC
CASSLGQDYNEQFF
>TRBV13|TRBD1|NA|TRBJ2-4
TGTGCCAGCAGCCCACAGGGGGAGGACATTCAGTACTTC
CASSPQGEDIQYF
>TRBV5-1|NA|NA|TRBJ2-7
TGCGCCAGCAGCTTACCCGGGACACCACCCTACGAGCAGTACTTC
CASSLPGTPPYEQYF
>TRBV30|NA|few|TRBJ1-1
TGTGCCTGGAGGGGCGGAGGCGCTGAAGCTTTCTTT
CAWRGGGAEAFF
>TRBV7-6|NA|NA|TRBJ2-7
TGTGCCAGCAGCTTAGACAGGGTGGGGAACGAGCAGTACTTC
CASSLDRVGNEQYF
>TRBV11-2|TRBD1|NA|TRBJ2-7
TGTGCCAGCAGTTGGACAGGGGGCGGGGAGCAGTACTTC
CASSWTGGGEQYF
>TRBV10-1|TRBD2|NA|TRBJ2-1
TGCGCCAGCAGTATACTAGCGAATAACAAAGATGAGCAGTTCTTC
CASSILANNKDEQFF
>TRBV5-1|TRBD1|NA|TRBJ2-7
TGCGCCAGCAGCCCGGCACTCGACAGGGGGTTCCACTTC
CASSPALDRGFHF
>TRBV6-5|NA|NA|TRBJ1-1
TGTGCCAGCAGTTACTTTCCCCAGAACACTGAAGCTTTCTTT
CASSYFPQNTEAFF
>TRBV28|TRBD1|NA|TRBJ1-5
TGTGCCAGCAGCAAGACAGGGTCGGTTCAGCCCCAGCATTTT
CASSKTGSVQPQHF
>TRBV12-5|NA|once|TRBJ2-1
TGTGCTAGTGGTTTGGTACAGAGGAGAGGCCCCCGGGGGATTTCCAATGAGCAGTTCTTC
CASGLVQRRGPRGISNEQFF